Below are 11 T cell receptor beta chains sequenced from a single sample in a study of blood T cell repertoires in COVID-19. Libraries were prepared by immunoSEQ multiplex PCR; TCRdb keeps only in-frame clonotypes and omits some of them. The sample consists of around 180,000 clones, about 87% of them appearing once. Source material: peripheral blood. The source is a man aged 60 to 69 with acute or convalescent COVID-19.

V usage is TRBV6-6 and J usage is TRBJ2-5; 7 bases agree with TRBD2. Germline CDR1 reads MNHNY; CDR2 reads SVGAGI (reference sequence). V lost 7 bases and J lost 7; bases outside the gene matches: 9. The CDR3 runs to 13 residues. The CDR3 protein is CASTSGLGGTQYF. The CDR3 DNA is TGTGCCAGCACCTCCGGACTAGGTGGGACCCAGTACTTC.

J is TRBJ1-3 and V is TRBV7-2; no clear D. V gave up 5 bases and J gave up 4 bases, with 18 bases separating them. This CDR3 spans 16 amino acids. Germline V lookup: CDR1 SGHTA, CDR2 FQGNSA. The CDR3 nucleotides read TGTGCCAGCAGCAGATCTAATTCAGGCCTAGGAAACACCATATATTTT. The encoded protein is CASSRSNSGLGNTIYF. The variable domain in full, with the rest retrieved from reference TRBV7-2 and TRBJ1-3, is GAGVSQSPSNKVTEKGKDVELRCDPISGHTALYWYRQSLGQGLEFLIYFQGNSAPDKSGLPSDRFSAERTGGSVSTLTIQRTQQEDSAVYLCASSRSNSGLGNTIYFGEGSWLTVV.

V usage is TRBV5-6 and J usage is TRBJ2-7; D ambiguous. The germline CDR1 and CDR2 sequences are SGHDT and YYEEEE. Between the trimmed V and J ends, which lost 4 bases and 0 bases, there was a span of 14 bases. This CDR3 comprises 15 residues. In DNA, the CDR3 is TGTGCCAGCAGCCCAGACATCGCCTTCTCCTACGAGCAGTACTTC. It codes for CASSPDIAFSYEQYF.

The gene calls are TRBV30 and TRBJ1-6, with 9 bases matching TRBD1. The germline CDR1 and CDR2 sequences are GTSNPN and SVGIG (reference sequence). The CDR3 runs 14 residues. The junction had 7 bases not matched to a gene; V was cut back by 4 bases and J by 9 bases. The CDR3 bases are TGTGCCTGGATGATAGGGACAGGGACTTCACCCCTCCACTTT. Translating gives CAWMIGTGTSPLHF.

The chain uses TRBV30 and TRBJ2-6; 7 bases match TRBD1. J was trimmed by 3 bases and V by 4 bases; bases with no gene match: 3. The CDR3 is 14 amino acids. CDR1 is GTSNPN, CDR2 SVGIG, per germline (reference sequence). The CDR3 DNA reads as TGTGCCTGGACCCGGGACAGTGGGGCCAACGTCCTGACTTTC. Encoded protein: CAWTRDSGANVLTF. The variable domain in full, completed from reference TRBV30 and TRBJ2-6, reads SQTIHQWPATLVQPVGSPLSLECTVEGTSNPNLYWYRQAAGRGLQLLFYSVGIGQISSEVPQNLSASRPQDRQFILSSKKLLLSDSGFYLCAWTRDSGANVLTFGAGSRLTVL.

The chain recombines TRBV6-5 with TRBJ2-6, with a weak D call TRBD2 (5 bases). Germline V gene sequence: CDR1 MNHEY, CDR2 SVGAGI. V was trimmed by 6 bases and J by 3 bases, leaving 12 bases between them. This CDR3 region has 15 residues. DNA for the CDR3: TGTGCCAGCAGCATCCTCGGGATTGGGGCCAACGTCCTGACTTTC. It translates to CASSILGIGANVLTF.

V and J are TRBV4-2 and TRBJ2-1, with TRBD1 matching over 7 bases. This CDR3 spans 14 amino acids. Trimming cost V 1 base and J 6 bases; bases outside gene matches: 3. Germline V gene lookup returns CDR1 LGHNA and CDR2 YNFKEQ. The CDR3 nucleotides are TGTGCCAGCAGCCAAGGACAGGGTGCCAATGAGCAGTTCTTC. Translating it yields CASSQGQGANEQFF.

The CDR3 nucleotides are TGTGCCAGCAGCCCGGGAGCCATGATAACTGAAGCTTTCTTT. Its translation is CASSPGAMITEAFF. The chain links TRBV3-1 (or the pseudogene TRBV3-2) to TRBJ1-1; D is unclear. This CDR3 is 14 amino acids long. V was trimmed by 4 bases and J by 5 bases, leaving 14 bases between them. Germline V gene data show CDR1 as LGHDT and CDR2 as YNNKEL (reference sequence).

The chain has TRBV12-3 or TRBV12-4 and TRBJ2-3, with TRBD1 matching 7 bases. V shed 5 bases and J 5 bases; nucleotides not matched to a gene: 4. The CDR3 length is 13 residues. The CDR3 sequence: CASSLRDRDTQYF. The CDR3 coding sequence is TGTGCCAGCAGTCTCCGGGACAGAGATACGCAGTATTTT.

The J gene is TRBJ2-3, the V gene TRBV7-2, with 7 bases fitting TRBD1. This CDR3 region has 16 residues. Germline V gene sequence: CDR1 SGHTA, CDR2 FQGNSA. With V trimmed by 6 bases and J by 2 bases, 11 bases remained unmatched. CDR3 nucleotide sequence: TGTGCCAGCAGGCTTTCTGGACAGGCGACCACAGATACGCAGTATTTT. It is translated as CASRLSGQATTDTQYF.

The gene calls are TRBV19 and TRBJ1-6; the match to TRBD1 covers 7 bases. Germline V gene lookup returns CDR1 LNHDA and CDR2 SQIVND (reference sequence). Unmatched junction bases numbered 6, after V lost 5 bases and J lost 5 bases. The CDR3 is made up of 15 amino acids. CDR3 residues: CASSPPGQNNSPLHF. The CDR3 DNA is TGTGCCAGTAGTCCTCCGGGACAGAATAATTCACCCCTCCACTTT.